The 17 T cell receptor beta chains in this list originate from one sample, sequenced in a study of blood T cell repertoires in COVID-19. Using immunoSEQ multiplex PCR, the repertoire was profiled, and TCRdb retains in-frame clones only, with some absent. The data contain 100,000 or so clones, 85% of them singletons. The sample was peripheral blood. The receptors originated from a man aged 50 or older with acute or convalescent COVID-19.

CDR3 DNA sequence: TGTGCCAGCAGCTTAGGTCAGGGGGGCTACGAGCAGTACTTC. Its protein is CASSLGQGGYEQYF. V and J are TRBV7-6 and TRBJ2-7, with D possibly being TRBD1 (7 bases). The CDR3 is 14 amino acids. CDR1 is SGHVS, CDR2 FNYEAQ, per germline. Trimming took off 1 base at V and 3 bases at J, with 10 bases between the two ends.

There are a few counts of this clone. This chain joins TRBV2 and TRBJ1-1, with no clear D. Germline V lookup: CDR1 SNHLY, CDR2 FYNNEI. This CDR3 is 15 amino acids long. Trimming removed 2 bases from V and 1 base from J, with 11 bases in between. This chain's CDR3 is CASSELGNTNTEAFF. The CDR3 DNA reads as TGTGCCAGCAGTGAACTAGGTAACACGAACACTGAAGCTTTCTTT.

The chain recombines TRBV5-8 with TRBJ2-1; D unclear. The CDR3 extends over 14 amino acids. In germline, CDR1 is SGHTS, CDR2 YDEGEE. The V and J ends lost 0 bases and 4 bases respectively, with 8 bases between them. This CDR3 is CASSLADRYNEQFF. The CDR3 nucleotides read TGTGCCAGCAGCTTGGCCGATAGATACAATGAGCAGTTCTTC.

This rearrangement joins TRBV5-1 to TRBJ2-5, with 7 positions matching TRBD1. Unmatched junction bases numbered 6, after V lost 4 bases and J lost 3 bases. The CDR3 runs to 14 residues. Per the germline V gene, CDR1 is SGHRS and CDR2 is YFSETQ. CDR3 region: CASSPTGTEETQYF. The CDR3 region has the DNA TGCGCCAGCAGCCCGACCGGGACAGAAGAGACCCAGTACTTC.

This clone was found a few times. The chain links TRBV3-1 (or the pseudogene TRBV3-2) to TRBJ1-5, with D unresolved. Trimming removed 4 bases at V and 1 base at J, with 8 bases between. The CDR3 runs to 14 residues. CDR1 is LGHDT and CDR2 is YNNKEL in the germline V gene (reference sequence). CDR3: CASSREGSNQPQHF. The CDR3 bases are TGTGCCAGCAGCCGGGAGGGAAGCAATCAGCCCCAGCATTTT.

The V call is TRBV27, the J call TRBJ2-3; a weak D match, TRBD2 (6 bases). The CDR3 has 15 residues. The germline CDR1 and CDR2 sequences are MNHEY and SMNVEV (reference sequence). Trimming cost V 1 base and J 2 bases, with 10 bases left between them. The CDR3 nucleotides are TGTGCCAGCAGTTTATGGGACTCCTACACAGATACGCAGTATTTT. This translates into CASSLWDSYTDTQYF.

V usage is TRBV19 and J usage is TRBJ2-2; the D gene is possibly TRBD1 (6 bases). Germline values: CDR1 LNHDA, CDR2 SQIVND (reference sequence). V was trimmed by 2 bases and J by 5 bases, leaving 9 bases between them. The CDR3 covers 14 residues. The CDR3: CASSIKTGTGELFF. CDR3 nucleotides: TGTGCCAGTAGTATAAAAACAGGGACCGGGGAGCTGTTTTTT.

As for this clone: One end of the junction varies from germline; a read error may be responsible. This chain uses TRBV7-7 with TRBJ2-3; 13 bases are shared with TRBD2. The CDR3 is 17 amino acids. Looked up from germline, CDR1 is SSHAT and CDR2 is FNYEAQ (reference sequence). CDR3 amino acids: CASSPATSGGAVDTQYF. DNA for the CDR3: TGTGCTAGCAGCCCCGCCACTAGCGGGGGGGCCGTAGATACGCAGTATTTT.

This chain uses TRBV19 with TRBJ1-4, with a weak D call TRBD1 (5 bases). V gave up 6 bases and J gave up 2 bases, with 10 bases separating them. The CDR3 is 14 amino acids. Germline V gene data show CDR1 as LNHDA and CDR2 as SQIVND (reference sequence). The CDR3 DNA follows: TGTGCCAGTAGCAGGGCCGAGACTAATGAAAAACTGTTTTTT. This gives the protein CASSRAETNEKLFF.

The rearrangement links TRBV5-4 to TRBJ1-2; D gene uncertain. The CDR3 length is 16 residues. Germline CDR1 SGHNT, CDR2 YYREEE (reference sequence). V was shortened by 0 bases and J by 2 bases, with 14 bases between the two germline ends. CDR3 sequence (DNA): TGTGCCAGCAGCTTGGCCGGAGGAAGTACGAACTATGGCTACACCTTC. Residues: CASSLAGGSTNYGYTF.

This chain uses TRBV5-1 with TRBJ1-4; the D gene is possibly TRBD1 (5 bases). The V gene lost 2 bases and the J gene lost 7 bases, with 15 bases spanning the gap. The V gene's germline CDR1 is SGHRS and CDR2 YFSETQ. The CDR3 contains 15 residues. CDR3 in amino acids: CASSFSRVGVEKLFF. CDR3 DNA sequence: TGCGCCAGCAGCTTTAGCAGGGTTGGGGTTGAAAAACTGTTTTTT. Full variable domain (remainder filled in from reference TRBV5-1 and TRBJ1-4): KAGVTQTPRYLIKTRGQQVTLSCSPISGHRSVSWYQQTPGQGLQFLFEYFSETQRNKGNFPGRFSGRQFSNSRSEMNVSTLELGDSALYLCASSFSRVGVEKLFFGSGTQLSVL.

For the CDR3, the DNA is TGTGCCAGCAGCGAAGCCGGGACTGAAGCTTTCTTT. Its translation is CASSEAGTEAFF. The chain recombines TRBV25-1 with TRBJ1-1; D is uncertain. This CDR3 is 12 amino acids long. CDR1 is MGHDK and CDR2 is SYGVNS in the germline V gene. V was trimmed by 6 bases and J by 5 bases, leaving 10 bases between them.

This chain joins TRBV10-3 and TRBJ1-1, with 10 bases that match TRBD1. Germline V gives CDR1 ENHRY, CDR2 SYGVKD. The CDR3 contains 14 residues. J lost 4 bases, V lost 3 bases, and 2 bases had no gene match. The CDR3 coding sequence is TGTGCCATCAGTGACCGGGACAGGGGCACTGAAGCTTTCTTT. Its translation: CAISDRDRGTEAFF.

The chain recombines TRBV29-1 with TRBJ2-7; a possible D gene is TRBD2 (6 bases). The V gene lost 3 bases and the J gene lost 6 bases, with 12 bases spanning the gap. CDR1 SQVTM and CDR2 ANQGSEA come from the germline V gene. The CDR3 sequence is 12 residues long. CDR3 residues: CSVEGGMGEQYF. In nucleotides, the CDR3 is TGCAGCGTTGAGGGGGGAATGGGCGAGCAGTACTTC.

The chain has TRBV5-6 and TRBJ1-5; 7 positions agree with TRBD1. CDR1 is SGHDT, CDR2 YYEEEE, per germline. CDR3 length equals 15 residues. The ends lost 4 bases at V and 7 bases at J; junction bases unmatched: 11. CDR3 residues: CASSKGGLAGQPQHF. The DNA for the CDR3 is TGTGCCAGCAGCAAAGGGGGCCTTGCGGGGCAGCCCCAGCATTTT.

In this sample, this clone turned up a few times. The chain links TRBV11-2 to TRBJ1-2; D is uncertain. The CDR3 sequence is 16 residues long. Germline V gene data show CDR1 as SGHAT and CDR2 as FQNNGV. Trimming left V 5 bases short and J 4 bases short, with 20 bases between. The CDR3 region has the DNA TGTGCCAGCAGCCTCGAGGGAGCTTCTGCTGCCTATGGCTACACCTTC. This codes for CASSLEGASAAYGYTF. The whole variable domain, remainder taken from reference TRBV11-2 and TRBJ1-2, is EAGVAQSPRYKIIEKRQSVAFWCNPISGHATLYWYQQILGQGPKLLIQFQNNGVVDDSQLPKDRFSAERLKGVDSTLKIQPAKLEDSAVYLCASSLEGASAAYGYTFGSGTRLTVV.

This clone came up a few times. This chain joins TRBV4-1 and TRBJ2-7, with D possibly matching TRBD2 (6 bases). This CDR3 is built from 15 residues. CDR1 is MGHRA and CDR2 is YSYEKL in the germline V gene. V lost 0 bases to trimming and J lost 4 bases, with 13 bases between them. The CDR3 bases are TGCGCCAGCAGCCAAGACCTAGCGCCGGCTTACGAGCAGTACTTC. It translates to CASSQDLAPAYEQYF.